Below are 16 T cell receptor beta chains sequenced from a single sample in a study of shared clonotypes between healthy human individuals. Data came from immunoSEQ multiplex PCR; TCRdb stores just in-frame clones and leaves some out. There are some 2.3 million clones in the sample; approximately 93% occur only once, and around 0.4% lies in the top ten. The sequenced sample consisted of naive CD4+ T cells from PBMCs. Specified subset: CD45RA+ positively selected. The receptors were gathered from a man between 18 and 35 years old in good health. Some clones in this sample may be carry-over from other donors' samples.

The V call is TRBV2, the J call TRBJ1-5, with D possibly being TRBD1 (5 bases). There are 14 residues in the CDR3. Between the trimmed V and J ends, which lost 2 bases and 5 bases, there was a span of 10 bases. In germline, CDR1 is SNHLY, CDR2 FYNNEI. DNA of the CDR3: TGTGCCAGCAGTGAATCAGTCAGGGATCAGCCCCAGCATTTT. Protein product: CASSESVRDQPQHF.

CDR3 amino acids: CASIPPGALNTGELFF. CDR3 DNA sequence: TGTGCCAGCATCCCCCCCGGGGCCCTCAACACCGGGGAGCTGTTTTTT. V gene TRBV28 combines with J gene TRBJ2-2; D may be TRBD1 or TRBD2 (5 bases each). This CDR3 spans 16 amino acids. V lost 7 bases to trimming and J lost 2 bases, with 17 bases between them. Per the germline V gene, CDR1 is MDHEN and CDR2 is SYDVKM.

V and J are TRBV28 and TRBJ1-5; tentatively, D is TRBD1 (5 bases). Deletions cut 6 bases from V and 0 bases from J, with 21 bases between. The CDR3 covers 18 residues. CDR1 is MDHEN and CDR2 is SYDVKM in the germline V gene. CDR3 amino acids: CASSFLFLGRDSNQPQHF. The CDR3 DNA reads as TGTGCCAGCAGCTTCTTGTTCTTAGGCAGGGATAGCAATCAGCCCCAGCATTTT.

The rearrangement uses TRBV5-1 and TRBJ2-3, with D maybe TRBD2 (6 bases). The CDR3 has 14 amino acids. Trimming took off 2 bases at V and 2 bases at J, with 9 bases between the two ends. In germline, CDR1 is SGHRS, CDR2 YFSETQ. The CDR3 loop reads CASSFAGPTDTQYF. In DNA, the CDR3 is TGCGCCAGCAGCTTTGCGGGACCCACAGATACGCAGTATTTT.

This chain joins TRBV10-2 and TRBJ1-1; a weak D match, TRBD1 (5 bases). CDR1 is WSHSY, CDR2 SAAADI, per germline. This CDR3 is 12 amino acids long. V lost 8 bases and J lost 3, with 10 bases in between. This chain's CDR3 is CASGAGHTEAFF. DNA for the CDR3: TGCGCCAGCGGGGCAGGTCACACTGAAGCTTTCTTT.

The rearrangement joins TRBV5-4 to TRBJ2-1; possibly TRBD2 for D (7 bases). The germline gives CDR1 SGHNT, CDR2 YYREEE (reference sequence). CDR3 length: 18 amino acids. Trimming stripped 3 bases from V and 0 bases from J, with 19 bases between. The CDR3 nucleotides are TGTGCCAGCAGCTCTATGGGGGAGGGGGTCGGCTCCTACAATGAGCAGTTCTTC. Amino acids: CASSSMGEGVGSYNEQFF.

J is TRBJ2-7 and V is TRBV28; 9 positions match TRBD2. Losses at the gene ends were 6 bases for V and 4 bases for J; bases not matched to a gene: 10. The CDR3 sequence is 15 residues long. The V gene's germline CDR1 is MDHEN and CDR2 SYDVKM. The DNA of the CDR3 is TGTGCCAGCAGCCCCGGACTAGCGAAACTGTACGAGCAGTACTTC. Translation: CASSPGLAKLYEQYF. Together with reference TRBV28 and TRBJ2-7, the CDR3 gives the full variable domain: DVKVTQSSRYLVKRTGEKVFLECVQDMDHENMFWYRQDPGLGLRLIYFSYDVKMKEKGDIPEGYSVSREKKERFSLILESASTNQTSMYLCASSPGLAKLYEQYFGPGTRLTVT.

The chain joins TRBV4-3 to TRBJ2-5; D is unresolved. CDR1 and CDR2 from the germline V gene are LGHNA and YSLEER. The CDR3 sequence is 15 residues long. The V end was cut by 5 bases, the J end by 4 bases, with 17 bases between. CDR3 sequence reads: CASSRRAITLETQYF. The CDR3 bases are TGCGCCAGCAGCAGGCGCGCCATCACTTTAGAGACCCAGTACTTC.

V is TRBV19 and J is TRBJ1-2; 10 bases agree with TRBD1. The length of the CDR3 is 14 residues. V was clipped by 5 bases and J by 6 bases; unmatched bases: 6. CDR1 LNHDA and CDR2 SQIVND come from the germline V gene (reference sequence). In DNA, the CDR3 is TGTGCCAGTAGTCTAAGACAGGGGGCGGATGGCTACACCTTC. Amino acid sequence: CASSLRQGADGYTF. Together with reference TRBV19 and TRBJ1-2, the CDR3 gives the full variable domain: DGGITQSPKYLFRKEGQNVTLSCEQNLNHDAMYWYRQDPGQGLRLIYYSQIVNDFQKGDIAEGYSVSREKKESFPLTVTSAQKNPTAFYLCASSLRQGADGYTFGSGTRLTVV.

The chain carries TRBV7-2 and TRBJ2-7, with 9 bases matching TRBD1. Looked up from germline, CDR1 is SGHTA and CDR2 is FQGNSA. J lost 1 base, V lost 0 bases, and 4 bases had no gene match. The CDR3 is made up of 16 amino acids. CDR3 bases: TGTGCCAGCAGCTTAGCCTCCGGGACAGGGTCCTACGAGCAGTACTTC. Amino acids: CASSLASGTGSYEQYF.

This chain uses TRBV5-6 with TRBJ2-6; D remains ambiguous. The CDR3 is 14 residues long. The V and J ends lost 5 bases and 6 bases respectively, with 12 bases between them. Germline CDR1 is SGHDT and CDR2 is YYEEEE. In DNA, the CDR3 is TGTGCCAGCAGTCTCCTGGCAGCGGCCAACGTCCTGACTTTC. Residues: CASSLLAAANVLTF. Filled out from reference TRBV5-6 and TRBJ2-6, the complete variable domain reads DAGVTQSPTHLIKTRGQQVTLRCSPKSGHDTVSWYQQALGQGPQFIFQYYEEEERQRGNFPDRFSGHQFPNYSSELNVNALLLGDSALYLCASSLLAAANVLTFGAGSRLTVL.

The chain employs TRBV5-8 and TRBJ2-1; D may be TRBD2 (5 bases). CDR1 SGHTS and CDR2 YDEGEE come from the germline V gene. The CDR3 covers 12 residues. V lost 3 bases, J lost 9 bases, and 10 bases lay in between. This CDR3 reads CASSSGSREQFF. As DNA, the CDR3 is TGTGCCAGCAGCTCTGGGAGTCGTGAGCAGTTCTTC.

This chain links TRBV28 with TRBJ1-1, with D perhaps TRBD1 (6 bases). The V end lost 0 bases, the J end lost 7 bases, and 12 bases lay between the germline ends. This CDR3 is built from 14 residues. CDR1 and CDR2 from the germline V gene are MDHEN and SYDVKM. CDR3 amino acids: CASSLWGAQSEAFF. DNA of the CDR3: TGTGCCAGCAGTTTATGGGGGGCGCAGAGTGAAGCTTTCTTT. The entire variable domain, with the rest obtained from reference TRBV28 and TRBJ1-1, is as follows: DVKVTQSSRYLVKRTGEKVFLECVQDMDHENMFWYRQDPGLGLRLIYFSYDVKMKEKGDIPEGYSVSREKKERFSLILESASTNQTSMYLCASSLWGAQSEAFFGQGTRLTVV.

The rearrangement uses TRBV7-2 and TRBJ1-2; possible D gene TRBD1, 6 bases. Germline loops: CDR1 SGHTA, CDR2 FQGNSA. The CDR3 contains 14 residues. With 5 bases removed from V and 4 bases from J, the gap between germline ends came to 14 bases. As DNA, the CDR3 is TGTGCCAGCAGCGCCCGGGGGCAGGGCTATGGCTACACCTTC. Protein product: CASSARGQGYGYTF.

This clone was recorded only once. The chain recombines TRBV7-9 with TRBJ2-7; D is perhaps TRBD1 or TRBD2 (5 bases each). This CDR3 has 17 amino acids. The germline gives CDR1 SEHNR, CDR2 FQNEAQ (reference sequence). Trimming cost V 5 bases and J 0 bases, with 20 bases left between them. The CDR3: CASSPGLGRPSSYEQYF. CDR3 bases: TGTGCCAGCAGCCCTGGACTGGGGCGCCCAAGCTCCTACGAGCAGTACTTC. The entire variable domain, with the rest obtained from reference TRBV7-9 and TRBJ2-7, is as follows: DTGVSQNPRHKITKRGQNVTFRCDPISEHNRLYWYRQTLGQGPEFLTYFQNEAQLEKSRLLSDRFSAERPKGSFSTLEIQRTEQGDSAMYLCASSPGLGRPSSYEQYFGPGTRLTVT.

Only one count was recorded for this clone. Other DNA sequences in this specimen translate into the identical CDR3. V usage is TRBV9 and J usage is TRBJ2-1, with 11 bases aligning to TRBD2. Germline V gene sequence: CDR1 SGDLS, CDR2 YYNGEE. V gave up 1 base and J gave up 7 bases; unmatched junction bases: 1. The CDR3 is made up of 14 amino acids. In DNA, the CDR3 is TGTGCCAGCAGCGTACTAGCGGGAGGAAATGAGCAGTTCTTC. It encodes CASSVLAGGNEQFF.